One and the same sample provided the 2 T cell receptor beta chains below, sequenced in a study of cytomegalovirus exposure and HLA in healthy donors. This table comes from immunoSEQ multiplex PCR, and its TCRdb copy is limited to in-frame clones, with some not included. This repertoire shows approximately 150,000 clones, about 89% found once; its top ten account for about 2.9%. Source material: PBMCs. Every receptor here comes from a woman under 30 in good health and CMV-seropositive.

The V call is TRBV12-5, the J call TRBJ1-6, with 7 bases fitting TRBD1. Trimming cost V 0 bases and J 6 bases; bases outside gene matches: 5. This CDR3 is 16 amino acids long. Germline-derived CDR1 and CDR2 are LGHNT and FRNRAP. CDR3 sequence: CASGLVRDSTNSPLHF. CDR3 DNA sequence: TGTGCTAGTGGTTTGGTACGGGACAGTACTAATTCACCCCTCCACTTT.

The chain is built from TRBV5-6 and TRBJ2-5; 7 bases map to TRBD1. CDR3 length: 16 amino acids. The junction had 8 bases not matched to a gene; V was cut back by 0 bases and J by 3 bases. Germline values: CDR1 SGHDT, CDR2 YYEEEE. CDR3 coding DNA: TGTGCCAGCAGCTTGGTAACAGGGGAGTGGGAAGAGACCCAGTACTTC. This encodes CASSLVTGEWEETQYF.